These 17 T cell receptor beta chains share one sample of origin, sequenced in a study of post-analysis software for immune sequencing data. General study points: In patients, TRBV5-6, TRBV5-1 and TRBV20-1 belonged to four or five TRBV segments found more frequently than in controls.

cDNA libraries for TCR beta contained unique molecular identifiers. TCRdb itself ran the PCR reads through MiXCR, one entry per CDR3 protein. The table shows more than 350,000 distinct CDR3 sequences, with roughly 38% occurring only once. These receptors' targets are unknown. The specimen sequenced was blood. Receptor source: a girl aged 2-10 years with multiple sclerosis.

The V call is TRBV6-6, the J call TRBJ1-2, with 10 positions matching TRBD1. The ends lost 6 bases at V and 8 bases at J; junction bases unmatched: 12. Germline V CDR1 and CDR2: MNHNY, SVGAGI (reference sequence). The CDR3 covers 15 residues. CDR3 in DNA: TGTGCCAGCAGCTTGACCGGGACAGGGGAACGGGGCTACACCTTC. Translation: CASSLTGTGERGYTF.

J is TRBJ1-6 and V is TRBV28, with a tentative D call TRBD1 (5 bases). CDR3 length: 14 amino acids. Trimming left V 1 base short and J 8 bases short, with 9 bases between. Germline values: CDR1 MDHEN, CDR2 SYDVKM. The CDR3 sequence is CASSLFQGYSPLHF. The CDR3 DNA follows: TGTGCCAGCAGTTTATTTCAGGGCTATTCACCCCTCCACTTT.

The chain couples TRBV3-1 to TRBJ2-5; unclear D gene. The CDR3 contains 14 residues. V lost 4 bases to trimming and J lost 4 bases, with 13 bases between them. Germline CDR1 reads LGHDT; CDR2 reads YNNKEL (reference sequence). The CDR3 loop reads CASSLNGVRETQYF. CDR3 sequence (DNA): TGTGCCAGCAGCCTAAACGGTGTGCGAGAGACCCAGTACTTC.

The V and J genes are TRBV15 and TRBJ1-5, with D possibly being TRBD1 (5 bases). CDR1 is LNHNV and CDR2 is YYDKDF in the germline V gene (reference sequence). The CDR3 is 12 residues long. Trimming pared 10 bases from V and 4 bases from J, leaving 11 bases between. This CDR3 reads CAKGLLNQPQHF. Written as DNA, the CDR3 is TGTGCCAAGGGACTCCTGAATCAGCCCCAGCATTTT. Looking up the rest from reference TRBV15 and TRBJ1-5 gives the full variable domain: DAMVIQNPRYQVTQFGKPVTLSCSQTLNHNVMYWYQQKSSQAPKLLFHYYDKDFNNEADTPDNFQSRRPNTSFCFLDIRSPGLGDTAMYLCAKGLLNQPQHFGDGTRLSIL.

The J gene is TRBJ2-7, the V gene TRBV5-1, with 11 bases identical to TRBD2. The J segment lost 7 bases and the V segment lost 7 bases, leaving 13 bases of the junction unmatched. The CDR3 sequence is 15 residues long. CDR1 is SGHRS, CDR2 YFSETQ, per germline. The CDR3: CASSFGTSGGNEQYF. In DNA, the CDR3 is TGCGCCAGCTCTTTCGGGACTAGCGGAGGCAATGAGCAGTACTTC.

V and J are TRBV14 and TRBJ2-1; 8 bases map to TRBD2. Germline CDR1 reads SGHDN; CDR2 reads FVKESK. The CDR3 is 16 residues long. V lost 3 bases to trimming and J lost 7 bases; unmatched junction nucleotides: 11. CDR3 sequence (DNA): TGTGCCAGCAGCCAGCATAAAGGACTAGCTCGGAATGAGCAGTTCTTC. Protein sequence: CASSQHKGLARNEQFF.

This chain links TRBV9 with TRBJ2-3, with D possibly TRBD2 on 6 matching bases. This CDR3 comprises 16 residues. The V gene's germline CDR1 is SGDLS and CDR2 YYNGEE. The V end was cut by 0 bases, the J end by 2 bases, with 13 bases between. The DNA for the CDR3 is TGTGCCAGCAGCGTAGCAGGTAGCGGATACACAGATACGCAGTATTTT. Its protein product is CASSVAGSGYTDTQYF.

This clonotype was counted a few times. The chain links TRBV15 to TRBJ2-7, with 11 bases matching TRBD1. This CDR3 has 16 residues. The V segment lost 0 bases and the J segment 5 bases; nucleotides outside the gene matches: 6. From germline, CDR1 is LNHNV and CDR2 YYDKDF (reference sequence). CDR3 amino acids: CATSRDSGTGGNEQYF. As DNA, the CDR3 is TGTGCCACCAGCAGAGATTCCGGGACAGGGGGTAACGAGCAGTACTTC.

This clonotype occurred a few times. CDR3 protein: CASSLQGPRLAGEQFF. The CDR3 region has the DNA TGTGCCAGCAGTTTACAGGGGCCGAGGCTAGCCGGGGAGCAGTTCTTC. The chain has TRBV7-2 and TRBJ2-1; 7 positions agree with TRBD1. The ends lost 6 bases at V and 10 bases at J; junction bases unmatched: 18. Germline V gives CDR1 SGHTA, CDR2 FQGNSA. This CDR3 has 16 amino acids. Variable domain in full (rest from reference TRBV7-2 and TRBJ2-1): GAGVSQSPSNKVTEKGKDVELRCDPISGHTALYWYRQSLGQGLEFLIYFQGNSAPDKSGLPSDRFSAERTGGSVSTLTIQRTQQEDSAVYLCASSLQGPRLAGEQFFGPGTRLTVL.

The V gene is TRBV5-1, the J gene TRBJ2-1; TRBD2 aligns across 9 bases. The J segment lost 6 bases and the V segment lost 4 bases, leaving 11 bases of the junction unmatched. The germline CDR1 and CDR2 sequences are SGHRS and YFSETQ. There are 16 residues in the CDR3. The CDR3 DNA reads TGCGCCAGCAGCCCGCGGCGGGGGGGCAGGCTCAATGAGCAGTTCTTC. It translates to CASSPRRGGRLNEQFF.

The chain couples TRBV7-8 to TRBJ2-1; a weak D match, TRBD1 (6 bases). The CDR3 is 16 residues long. Trimming removed 4 bases at V and 3 bases at J, with 16 bases between. CDR1 and CDR2 (germline): SGHVS, FQNEAQ. CDR3 in amino acids: CASSSGSGRGYNEQFF. In DNA, the CDR3 is TGTGCCAGCAGCTCTGGGTCCGGCAGGGGCTACAATGAGCAGTTCTTC. Filled out from reference TRBV7-8 and TRBJ2-1, the complete variable domain reads GAGVSQSPRYKVAKRGQDVALRCDPISGHVSLFWYQQALGQGPEFLTYFQNEAQLDKSGLPSDRFFAERPEGSVSTLKIQRTQQEDSAVYLCASSSGSGRGYNEQFFGPGTRLTVL.

The V gene is TRBV20-1, the J gene TRBJ2-1; D unclear. Trimming left V 0 bases short and J 4 bases short, with 10 bases between. In germline, CDR1 is DFQATT, CDR2 SNEGSKA (reference sequence). The CDR3 extends over 14 amino acids. The CDR3 coding sequence is TGCAGTGCTAGAGAGTTAAGGGATTACAATGAGCAGTTCTTC. Translating it yields CSARELRDYNEQFF.

In DNA form, the CDR3 reads TGTGCCAGTAGTATGTCTAGTTCGGTAGACTACGAGCAGTACTTC. It yields the protein CASSMSSSVDYEQYF. The rearrangement uses TRBV19 and TRBJ2-7; D is unclear. With 3 bases removed from V and 3 bases from J, the gap between germline ends came to 15 bases. This CDR3 is 15 amino acids long. Germline lookup yields CDR1 LNHDA and CDR2 SQIVND (reference sequence). Combining the CDR3 with reference TRBV19 and TRBJ2-7 gives the whole variable domain DGGITQSPKYLFRKEGQNVTLSCEQNLNHDAMYWYRQDPGQGLRLIYYSQIVNDFQKGDIAEGYSVSREKKESFPLTVTSAQKNPTAFYLCASSMSSSVDYEQYFGPGTRLTVT.

The chain carries TRBV2 and TRBJ1-1; 7 bases line up with TRBD1. The CDR3 length is 11 residues. V lost 8 bases to trimming and J lost 7 bases; unmatched junction nucleotides: 4. Germline-derived CDR1 and CDR2 are SNHLY and FYNNEI. This CDR3 reads CASRDRFEAFF. CDR3 DNA: TGTGCCAGCCGGGACAGATTTGAAGCTTTCTTT.

This clonotype was found a few times. The V and J genes are TRBV7-9 and TRBJ2-3; 7 bases fit TRBD2. The CDR3 loop spans 15 amino acids. The V segment lost 2 bases and the J segment 6 bases; nucleotides outside the gene matches: 8. Germline V gene data show CDR1 as SEHNR and CDR2 as FQNEAQ (reference sequence). The DNA for the CDR3 is TGTGCCAGCAGCTTATGGGACTACCCCAGCGATACGCAGTATTTT. This sequence encodes CASSLWDYPSDTQYF. Variable domain in full (rest from reference TRBV7-9 and TRBJ2-3): DTGVSQNPRHKITKRGQNVTFRCDPISEHNRLYWYRQTLGQGPEFLTYFQNEAQLEKSRLLSDRFSAERPKGSFSTLEIQRTEQGDSAMYLCASSLWDYPSDTQYFGPGTRLTVL.

This chain joins TRBV5-1 and TRBJ2-7, with D perhaps matching TRBD1 (5 bases). This CDR3 is 13 amino acids long. The germline V gene encodes CDR1 SGHRS and CDR2 YFSETQ. Trimming took 0 bases from V and 3 from J, leaving 7 bases between them. CDR3 sequence reads: CASSLGTLYEQYF. Written as DNA, the CDR3 is TGCGCCAGCAGCTTGGGGACACTCTACGAGCAGTACTTC. Full variable domain (outside the CDR3, taken from reference TRBV5-1 and TRBJ2-7): KAGVTQTPRYLIKTRGQQVTLSCSPISGHRSVSWYQQTPGQGLQFLFEYFSETQRNKGNFPGRFSGRQFSNSRSEMNVSTLELGDSALYLCASSLGTLYEQYFGPGTRLTVT.

This clonotype has at least ten counts. The chain recombines TRBV27 with TRBJ2-3; D gene uncertain. V lost 0 bases and J 6 bases, leaving 4 bases between the germline ends. Germline CDR1 reads MNHEY; CDR2 reads SMNVEV (reference sequence). CDR3 length: 12 residues. The CDR3 loop reads CASSLSRDTQYF. The DNA of the CDR3 is TGTGCCAGCAGTTTATCGAGGGATACGCAGTATTTT.